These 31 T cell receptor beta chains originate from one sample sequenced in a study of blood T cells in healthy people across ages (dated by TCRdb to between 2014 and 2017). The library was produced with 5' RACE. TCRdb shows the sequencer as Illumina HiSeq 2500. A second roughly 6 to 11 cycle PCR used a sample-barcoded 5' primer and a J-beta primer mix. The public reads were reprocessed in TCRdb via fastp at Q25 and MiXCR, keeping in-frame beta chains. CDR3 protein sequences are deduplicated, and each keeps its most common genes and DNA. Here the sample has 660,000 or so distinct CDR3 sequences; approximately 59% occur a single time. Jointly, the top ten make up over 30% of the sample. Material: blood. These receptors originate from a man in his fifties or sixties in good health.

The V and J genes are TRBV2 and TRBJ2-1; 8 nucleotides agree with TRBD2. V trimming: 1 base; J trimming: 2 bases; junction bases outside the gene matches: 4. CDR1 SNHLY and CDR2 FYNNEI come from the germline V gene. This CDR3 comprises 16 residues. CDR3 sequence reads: CASSEERGGPYNEQFF. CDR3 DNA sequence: TGTGCCAGCAGTGAAGAGCGCGGGGGGCCCTACAATGAGCAGTTCTTC.

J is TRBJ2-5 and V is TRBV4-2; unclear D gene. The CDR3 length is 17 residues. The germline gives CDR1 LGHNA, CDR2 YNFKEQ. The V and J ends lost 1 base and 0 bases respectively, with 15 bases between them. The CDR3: CASSQVSVGINQETQYF. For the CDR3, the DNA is TGTGCCAGCAGCCAAGTATCAGTGGGGATCAACCAAGAGACCCAGTACTTC.

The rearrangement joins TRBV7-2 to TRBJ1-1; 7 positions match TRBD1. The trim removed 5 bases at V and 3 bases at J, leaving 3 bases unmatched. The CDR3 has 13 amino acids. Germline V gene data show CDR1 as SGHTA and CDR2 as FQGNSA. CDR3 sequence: CASSTGQHTEAFF. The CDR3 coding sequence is TGTGCCAGCAGCACGGGACAGCACACTGAAGCTTTCTTT.

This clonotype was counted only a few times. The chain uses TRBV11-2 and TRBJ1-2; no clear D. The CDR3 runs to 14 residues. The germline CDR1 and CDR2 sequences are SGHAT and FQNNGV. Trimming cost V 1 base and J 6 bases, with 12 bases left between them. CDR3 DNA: TGTGCCAGCAGCTTAGCCAGTTCGGCTGATGGCTACACCTTC. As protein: CASSLASSADGYTF.

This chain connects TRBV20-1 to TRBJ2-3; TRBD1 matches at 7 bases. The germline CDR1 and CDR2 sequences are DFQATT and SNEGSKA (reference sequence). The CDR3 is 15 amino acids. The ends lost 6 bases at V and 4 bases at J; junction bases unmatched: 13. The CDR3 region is CSAKSLRQGPDTQYF. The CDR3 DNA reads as TGCAGTGCCAAGTCCTTGCGACAGGGACCAGATACGCAGTATTTT.

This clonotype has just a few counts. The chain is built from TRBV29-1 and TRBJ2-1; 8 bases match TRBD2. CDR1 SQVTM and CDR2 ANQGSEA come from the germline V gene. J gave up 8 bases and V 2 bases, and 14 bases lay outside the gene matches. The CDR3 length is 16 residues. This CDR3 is CSVEPRDVGTRDEQFF. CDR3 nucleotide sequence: TGCAGCGTTGAACCGAGAGATGTAGGGACTAGGGATGAGCAGTTCTTC.

CDR3 sequence reads: CSASGTSGGCPQYF. For the CDR3, the DNA is TGCAGTGCATCCGGGACTAGCGGGGGGTGTCCCCAGTACTTC. The V gene is TRBV20-1, the J gene TRBJ2-5; 15 bases agree with TRBD2. Germline V gene sequence: CDR1 DFQATT, CDR2 SNEGSKA (reference sequence). V shed 6 bases, J shed 9 bases, and the junction held 8 bases outside the gene matches. The CDR3 runs to 14 residues.

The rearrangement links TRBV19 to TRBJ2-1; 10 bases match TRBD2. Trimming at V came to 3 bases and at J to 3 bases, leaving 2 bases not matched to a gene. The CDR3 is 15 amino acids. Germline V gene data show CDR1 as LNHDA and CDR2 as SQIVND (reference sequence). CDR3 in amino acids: CASSMASGGYNEQFF. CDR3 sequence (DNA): TGTGCCAGTAGTATGGCTAGCGGGGGCTACAATGAGCAGTTCTTC.

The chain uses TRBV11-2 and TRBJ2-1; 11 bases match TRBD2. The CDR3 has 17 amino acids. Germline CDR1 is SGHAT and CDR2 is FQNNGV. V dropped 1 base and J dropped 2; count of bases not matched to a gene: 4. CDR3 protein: CASSLVSGGAPYNEQFF. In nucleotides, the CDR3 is TGTGCCAGCAGCTTAGTTAGCGGGGGGGCTCCCTACAATGAGCAGTTCTTC. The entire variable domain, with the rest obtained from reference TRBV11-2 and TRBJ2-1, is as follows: EAGVAQSPRYKIIEKRQSVAFWCNPISGHATLYWYQQILGQGPKLLIQFQNNGVVDDSQLPKDRFSAERLKGVDSTLKIQPAKLEDSAVYLCASSLVSGGAPYNEQFFGPGTRLTVL.

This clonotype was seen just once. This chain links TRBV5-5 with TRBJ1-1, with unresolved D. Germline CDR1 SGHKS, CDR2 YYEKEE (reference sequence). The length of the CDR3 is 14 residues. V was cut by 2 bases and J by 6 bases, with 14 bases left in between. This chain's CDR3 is CASSFTEGPAEAFF. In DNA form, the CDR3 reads TGTGCCAGCAGCTTCACAGAAGGCCCGGCTGAAGCTTTCTTT.

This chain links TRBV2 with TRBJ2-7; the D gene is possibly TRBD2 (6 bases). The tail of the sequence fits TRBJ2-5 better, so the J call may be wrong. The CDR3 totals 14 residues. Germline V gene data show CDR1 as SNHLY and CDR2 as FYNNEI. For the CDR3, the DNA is TGTGCCAGCACCCGACTAGGGCGGGGAGAGACCCAGTACTTC. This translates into CASTRLGRGETQYF.

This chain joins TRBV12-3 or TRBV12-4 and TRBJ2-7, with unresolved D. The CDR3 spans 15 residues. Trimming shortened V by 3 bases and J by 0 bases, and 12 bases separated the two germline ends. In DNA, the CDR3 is TGTGCCAGCAGTTTCTCAGAGTGGGCCTCCTACGAGCAGTACTTC. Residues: CASSFSEWASYEQYF.

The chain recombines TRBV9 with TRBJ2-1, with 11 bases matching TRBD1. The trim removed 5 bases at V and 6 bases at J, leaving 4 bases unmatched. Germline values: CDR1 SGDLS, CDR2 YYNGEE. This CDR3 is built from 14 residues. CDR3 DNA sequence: TGTGCCAGCAGATCAGGGACAGGGGGCAATGAGCAGTTCTTC. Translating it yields CASRSGTGGNEQFF.

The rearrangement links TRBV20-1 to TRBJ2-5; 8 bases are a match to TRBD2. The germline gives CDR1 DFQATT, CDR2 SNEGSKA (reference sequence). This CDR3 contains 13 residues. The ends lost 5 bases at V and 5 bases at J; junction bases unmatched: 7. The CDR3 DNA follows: TGCAGTGCTCAGGAAGCGGGAGAGGAGACCCAGTACTTC. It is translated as CSAQEAGEETQYF.

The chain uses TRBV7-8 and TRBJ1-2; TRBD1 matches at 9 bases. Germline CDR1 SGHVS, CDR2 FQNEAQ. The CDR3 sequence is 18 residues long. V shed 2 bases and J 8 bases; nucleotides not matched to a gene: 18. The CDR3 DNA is TGTGCCAGCAGCTTATGGGCGCGGACAGGGGTTCATACTGCAGGCTACACCTTC. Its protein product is CASSLWARTGVHTAGYTF.

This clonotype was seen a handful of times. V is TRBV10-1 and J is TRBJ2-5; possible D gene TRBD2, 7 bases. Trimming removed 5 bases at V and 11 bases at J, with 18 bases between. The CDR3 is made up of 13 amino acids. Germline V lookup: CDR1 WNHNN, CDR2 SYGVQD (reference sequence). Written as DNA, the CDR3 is TGCGCCAGCAGTTCCGTGGGGGGGCAAGAGCAGTACTTC. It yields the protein CASSSVGGQEQYF.

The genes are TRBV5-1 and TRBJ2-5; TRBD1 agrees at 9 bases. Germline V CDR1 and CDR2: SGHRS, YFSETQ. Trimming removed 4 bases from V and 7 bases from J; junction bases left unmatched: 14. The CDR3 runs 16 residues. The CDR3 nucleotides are TGCGCCAGCAGCGTCGACAGGGGGACTATATCGGGGACCCAGTACTTC. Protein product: CASSVDRGTISGTQYF.

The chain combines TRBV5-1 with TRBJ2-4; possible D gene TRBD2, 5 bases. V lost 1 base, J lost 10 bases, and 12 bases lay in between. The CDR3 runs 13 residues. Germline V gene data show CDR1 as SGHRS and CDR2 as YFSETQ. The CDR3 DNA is TGCGCCAGCAGCTTGTCGGAGAGAGGGATTCAGTACTTC. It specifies CASSLSERGIQYF.

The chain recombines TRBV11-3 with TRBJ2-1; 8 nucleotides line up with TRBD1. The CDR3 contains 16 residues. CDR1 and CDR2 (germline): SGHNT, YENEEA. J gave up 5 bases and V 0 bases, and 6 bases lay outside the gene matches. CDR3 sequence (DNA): TGTGCCAGCAGCTTAGATTGGGGGACAGGCCACAATGAGCAGTTCTTC. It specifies CASSLDWGTGHNEQFF.

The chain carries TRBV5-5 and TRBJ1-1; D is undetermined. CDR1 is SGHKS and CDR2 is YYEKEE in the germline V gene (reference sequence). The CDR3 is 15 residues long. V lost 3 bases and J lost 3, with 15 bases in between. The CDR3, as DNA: TGTGCCAGCAGCTCCTGGGGTAGTGGGGACACTGAAGCTTTCTTT. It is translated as CASSSWGSGDTEAFF.

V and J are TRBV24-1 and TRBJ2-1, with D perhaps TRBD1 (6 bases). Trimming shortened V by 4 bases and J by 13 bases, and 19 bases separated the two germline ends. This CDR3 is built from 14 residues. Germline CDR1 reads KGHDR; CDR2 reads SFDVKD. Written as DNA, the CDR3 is TGTGCCACCAGTGACCCCCGGACAGAAGAGACCCAGTTCTTC. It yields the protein CATSDPRTEETQFF.

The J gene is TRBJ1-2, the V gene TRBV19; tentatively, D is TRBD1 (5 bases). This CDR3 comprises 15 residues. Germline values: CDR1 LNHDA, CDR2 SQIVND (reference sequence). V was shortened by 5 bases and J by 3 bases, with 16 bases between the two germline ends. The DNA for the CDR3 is TGTGCCAGTAGTGGGACGACCGCTCAAGACTATGGCTACACCTTC. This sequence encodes CASSGTTAQDYGYTF.

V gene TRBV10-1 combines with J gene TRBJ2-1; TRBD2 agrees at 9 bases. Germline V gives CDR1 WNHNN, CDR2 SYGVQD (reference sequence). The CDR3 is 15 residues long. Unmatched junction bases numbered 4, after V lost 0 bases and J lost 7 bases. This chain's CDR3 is CASSESPSGVNEQFF. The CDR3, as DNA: TGCGCCAGCAGTGAGTCGCCTAGCGGGGTAAATGAGCAGTTCTTC.

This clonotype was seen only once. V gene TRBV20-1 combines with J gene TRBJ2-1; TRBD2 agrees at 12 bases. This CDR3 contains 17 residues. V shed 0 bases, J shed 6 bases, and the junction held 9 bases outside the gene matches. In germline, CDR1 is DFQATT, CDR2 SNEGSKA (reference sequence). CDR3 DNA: TGCAGTGCTAGAGATCTCCTAGCGGGAGGGCCCGGCAATGAGCAGTTCTTC. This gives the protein CSARDLLAGGPGNEQFF.

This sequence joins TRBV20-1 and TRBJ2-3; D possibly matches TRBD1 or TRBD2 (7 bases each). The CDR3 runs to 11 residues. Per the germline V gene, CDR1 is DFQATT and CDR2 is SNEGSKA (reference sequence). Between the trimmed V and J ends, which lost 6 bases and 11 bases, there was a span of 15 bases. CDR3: CSATAGQKQYF. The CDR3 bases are TGCAGTGCGACAGCGGGACAGAAGCAGTATTTT.

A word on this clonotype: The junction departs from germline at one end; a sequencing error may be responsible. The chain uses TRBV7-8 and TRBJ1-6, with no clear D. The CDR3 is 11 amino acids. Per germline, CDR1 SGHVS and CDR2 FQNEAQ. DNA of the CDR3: TGTGCCAGCAGCTTGGATTCACCCCCCCACTTT. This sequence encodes CASSLDSPPHF.

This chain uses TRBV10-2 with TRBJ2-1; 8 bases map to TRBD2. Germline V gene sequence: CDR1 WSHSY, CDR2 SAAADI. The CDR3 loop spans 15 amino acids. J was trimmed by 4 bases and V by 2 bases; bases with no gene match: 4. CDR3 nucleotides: TGCGCCAGCAGTGAGATAAGCGGGGGTTACAATGAGCAGTTCTTC. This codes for CASSEISGGYNEQFF.

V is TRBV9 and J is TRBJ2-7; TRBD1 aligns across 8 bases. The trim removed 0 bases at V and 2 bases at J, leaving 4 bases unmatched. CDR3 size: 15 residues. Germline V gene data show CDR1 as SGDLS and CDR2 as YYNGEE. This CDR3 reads CASSVEGTGAYEQYF. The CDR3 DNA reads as TGTGCCAGCAGCGTAGAGGGGACAGGAGCCTACGAGCAGTACTTC.

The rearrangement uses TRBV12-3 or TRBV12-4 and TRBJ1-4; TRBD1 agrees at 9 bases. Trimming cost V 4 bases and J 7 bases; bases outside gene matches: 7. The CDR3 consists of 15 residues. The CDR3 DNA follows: TGTGCCAGCAGTTCGGGACAGGGCGGCGGTGAAAAACTGTTTTTT. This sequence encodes CASSSGQGGGEKLFF.

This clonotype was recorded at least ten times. Here the CDR3 DNA reads TGTGCCAGCAGCCCGACAGGGGGCTATGGCTACACCTTC. This codes for CASSPTGGYGYTF. The chain uses TRBV7-2 and TRBJ1-2; 9 nucleotides match TRBD1. This CDR3 is built from 13 residues. The V and J ends lost 5 bases and 4 bases, in that order; junction bases with no gene match: 2. CDR1 is SGHTA and CDR2 is FQGNSA in the germline V gene. Variable domain in full (rest from reference TRBV7-2 and TRBJ1-2): GAGVSQSPSNKVTEKGKDVELRCDPISGHTALYWYRQSLGQGLEFLIYFQGNSAPDKSGLPSDRFSAERTGGSVSTLTIQRTQQEDSAVYLCASSPTGGYGYTFGSGTRLTVV.

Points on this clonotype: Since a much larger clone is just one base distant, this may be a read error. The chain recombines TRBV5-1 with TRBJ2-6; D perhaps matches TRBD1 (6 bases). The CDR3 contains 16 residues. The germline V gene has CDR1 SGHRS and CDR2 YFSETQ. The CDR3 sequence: CACSLLGAPGANVLTF. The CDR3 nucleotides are TGCGCCTGCAGCTTACTGGGGGCCCCTGGGGCCAACGTCCTGACTTTC. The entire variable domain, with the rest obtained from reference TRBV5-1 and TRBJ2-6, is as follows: KAGVTQTPRYLIKTRGQQVTLSCSPISGHRSVSWYQQTPGQGLQFLFEYFSETQRNKGNFPGRFSGRQFSNSRSEMNVSTLELGDSALYLCACSLLGAPGANVLTFGAGSRLTVL.